Listed here are 9 T cell receptor beta chains from one sample, sequenced in a study of blood T cell repertoires in COVID-19. The table came from immunoSEQ multiplex PCR; TCRdb's copy has only in-frame clones and leaves some out. Of 85,000 to 90,000 clones listed, 86% are singletons. The sample taken for sequencing was peripheral blood. These receptors all come from a human donor in a cohort sampled during active COVID-19.

The sample holds a few counts of this clone. The chain has TRBV7-9 and TRBJ1-5; the match to TRBD1 covers 8 bases. In germline, CDR1 is SEHNR, CDR2 FQNEAQ (reference sequence). The ends lost 11 bases at V and 2 bases at J; junction bases unmatched: 5. The length of the CDR3 is 13 residues. CDR3 in amino acids: CAVTGQGNQPQHF. The CDR3 region has the DNA TGTGCCGTAACGGGACAGGGCAATCAGCCCCAGCATTTT.

This chain connects TRBV28 to TRBJ1-3; 7 nucleotides agree with TRBD1. The CDR3 totals 14 residues. The germline V gene has CDR1 MDHEN and CDR2 SYDVKM. Unmatched junction bases numbered 5, after V lost 6 bases and J lost 3 bases. The CDR3 region is CASSPTGFGNTIYF. The CDR3 nucleotides are TGTGCCAGCAGCCCGACAGGGTTTGGAAACACCATATATTTT.

The table lists this clone with a count of one. V and J are TRBV18 and TRBJ1-3, with no clear D. This CDR3 spans 13 amino acids. The V end lost 8 bases, the J end lost 0 bases, and 8 bases lay between the germline ends. The germline V gene encodes CDR1 KGHSH and CDR2 LQKENI. This CDR3 is CASRLSSGNTIYF. As DNA, the CDR3 is TGTGCCAGCCGACTGAGCTCTGGAAACACCATATATTTT.

The chain recombines TRBV6-4 with TRBJ1-4, with D unclear. V was trimmed by 0 bases and J by 3 bases, leaving 8 bases between them. The CDR3 runs 15 residues. Looked up from germline, CDR1 is MRHNA and CDR2 is SNTAGT. The CDR3 nucleotides are TGTGCCAGCAGTGACTCAGGAGGATCTAATGAAAAACTGTTTTTT. Translation: CASSDSGGSNEKLFF.

This clone showed up just once. The chain links TRBV6-6 to TRBJ2-1, with 10 bases matching TRBD2. Trimming removed 5 bases from V and 10 bases from J; junction bases left unmatched: 11. The germline V gene has CDR1 MNHNY and CDR2 SVGAGI (reference sequence). The CDR3 is made up of 15 amino acids. The chain's CDR3 is CASSPTSSGGREQFF. As DNA, the CDR3 is TGTGCCAGCAGTCCTACTTCTAGCGGGGGCCGGGAGCAGTTCTTC.

A single count supports this clone. V gene TRBV5-1 combines with J gene TRBJ2-5; 7 bases are shared with TRBD1. V was clipped by 5 bases and J by 2 bases; unmatched bases: 3. CDR1 is SGHRS, CDR2 YFSETQ, per germline. This CDR3 contains 13 residues. For the CDR3, the DNA is TGCGCCAGCAGACTGACAGGGCAAGAGACCCAGTACTTC. It translates to CASRLTGQETQYF.

J is TRBJ2-2 and V is TRBV4-1; perhaps TRBD1 as D (6 bases). V was trimmed by 4 bases and J by 5 bases, leaving 8 bases between them. CDR3 size: 13 residues. CDR1 is MGHRA and CDR2 is YSYEKL in the germline V gene. The CDR3, as DNA: TGCGCCAGCAGCCGCACAGGGACCGGGGAGCTGTTTTTT. It specifies CASSRTGTGELFF.

The CDR3 loop is CASSLGGSANSPLHF. The CDR3 DNA reads TGCGCCAGCAGCTTGGGGGGCTCGGCGAATTCACCCCTCCACTTT. The chain links TRBV5-1 to TRBJ1-6; D may be TRBD1 (5 bases). The CDR3 totals 15 residues. V was pared by 0 bases and J by 7 bases, with 11 bases between. CDR1 is SGHRS, CDR2 YFSETQ, per germline.

The V and J genes are TRBV6-2 or TRBV6-3 and TRBJ2-5; TRBD1 agrees at 8 bases. CDR3 size: 16 residues. The V gene end was trimmed by 7 bases and the J gene end by 1 base; junction bases not matched to a gene: 11. Germline V gives CDR1 MNHEY, CDR2 SVGEGT. The CDR3 reads CASTPRRTGIQETQYF. The CDR3 nucleotides read TGTGCCAGCACCCCCCGCCGGACAGGGATCCAAGAGACCCAGTACTTC.